These 10 T cell receptor beta chains were sequenced from one sample in a study of T cell repertoires in cytomegalovirus infection (dated by TCRdb to between 2018 and 2020). TCRdb lists the instrument as Illumina HiSeq 1500. In TCRdb, the public reads were trimmed at Q25 with fastp and aligned with MiXCR, with productive beta chains retained. Rows are unified per CDR3 protein, each entry keeping the most common DNA and genes. A total of 310,000 or so distinct CDR3 sequences appear in this sample, about 25% of them only once. Jointly, the top ten make up approximately 13% of the sample. The sample consisted of PBMCs. These receptors originate from a human donor in good health (CMV status not recorded). Some clones in this sample may be carry-over from other donors' samples.

This clonotype was counted a few times. The CDR3 region is CASSSWNEKLFF. CDR3 nucleotides: TGTGCCAGCAGTTCCTGGAATGAAAAACTGTTTTTT. V usage is TRBV28 and J usage is TRBJ1-4; unclear D gene. CDR3 length: 12 amino acids. V lost 4 bases and J 5 bases, leaving 5 bases between the germline ends. Germline-derived CDR1 and CDR2 are MDHEN and SYDVKM.

This clonotype was counted ten times or more. This chain uses TRBV7-9 with TRBJ2-7; tentative D call: TRBD2 (5 bases). The CDR3 runs 13 residues. Per germline, CDR1 SEHNR and CDR2 FQNEAQ (reference sequence). Trimming left V 5 bases short and J 7 bases short, with 15 bases between. Here the CDR3 DNA reads TGTGCCAGCAGCCCGGGGTCCGCGAGAGAGCAGTACTTC. Encoded protein: CASSPGSAREQYF.

This clonotype showed up just a few times. The genes are TRBV6-1 and TRBJ2-5, with a tentative D call TRBD2 (7 bases). The germline CDR1 and CDR2 sequences are MNHNS and SASEGT. V lost 6 bases, J lost 2 bases, and 16 bases lay in between. The CDR3 runs 15 residues. For the CDR3, the DNA is TGTGCCAGCAGCCGCGCCCGGGGGGCGCAAGAGACCCAGTACTTC. This encodes CASSRARGAQETQYF.

This clonotype was observed at least ten times. This rearrangement joins TRBV7-2 to TRBJ1-2; D gene ambiguous. V was shortened by 4 bases and J by 5 bases, with 17 bases between the two germline ends. Per germline, CDR1 SGHTA and CDR2 FQGNSA. The CDR3 is made up of 15 amino acids. The CDR3 bases are TGTGCCAGCAGCTCCGTCAGCGCGGGATTATATGGCTACACCTTC. Translation: CASSSVSAGLYGYTF.

Only a few counts were recorded for this clonotype. The rearrangement joins TRBV29-1 to TRBJ2-7, with 10 bases matching TRBD1. The V gene's germline CDR1 is SQVTM and CDR2 ANQGSEA. Unmatched junction bases numbered 11, after V lost 6 bases and J lost 9 bases. The CDR3 has 13 residues. For the CDR3, the DNA is TGCAGCGTGGAGGACAGGGGGGCGCGATGGCAGTACTTC. The encoded protein is CSVEDRGARWQYF.

There are a few counts of this clonotype. The chain couples TRBV28 to TRBJ1-4; D is undetermined. The CDR3 length is 15 residues. V lost 3 bases, J lost 3 bases, and 11 bases lay in between. The germline CDR1 and CDR2 sequences are MDHEN and SYDVKM. The CDR3 nucleotides read TGTGCCAGCAGTTTCTTGGGGAGTTCTAATGAAAAACTGTTTTTT. This sequence encodes CASSFLGSSNEKLFF.

This clonotype was counted between two and nine times. V gene TRBV7-8 combines with J gene TRBJ2-7, with 8 positions matching TRBD2. The CDR3 is 15 residues long. Looked up from germline, CDR1 is SGHVS and CDR2 is FQNEAQ. V lost 2 bases and J lost 1; bases outside the gene matches: 4. CDR3 nucleotides: TGTGCCAGCAGCTTATTAGCGGGACATTCCTACGAGCAGTACTTC. It encodes CASSLLAGHSYEQYF.

This clonotype has ten or more counts. V is TRBV7-8 and J is TRBJ1-1, with a possible D match to TRBD1 (5 bases). Germline CDR1 SGHVS, CDR2 FQNEAQ. This CDR3 comprises 14 residues. V was pared by 1 base and J by 3 bases, with 9 bases between. The CDR3 spells CASSLDRRYTEAFF. The CDR3 coding sequence is TGTGCCAGCAGCTTAGACAGGCGGTACACTGAAGCTTTCTTT.

This clonotype occurred a few times. The gene calls are TRBV2 and TRBJ1-5; D possibly corresponds to TRBD1 (5 bases). Germline V gene sequence: CDR1 SNHLY, CDR2 FYNNEI. Trimming left V 2 bases short and J 5 bases short, with 7 bases between. The CDR3 has 13 amino acids. For the CDR3, the DNA is TGTGCCAGCAGTGAAAGGGGTCATCAGCCCCAGCATTTT. Translation gives CASSERGHQPQHF.

The chain uses TRBV6-2 or TRBV6-3 and TRBJ1-5; D gene ambiguous. V dropped 4 bases and J dropped 5 bases, with 9 bases sitting between them. CDR1 MNHEY and CDR2 SVGEGT come from the germline V gene. The CDR3 is 13 amino acids. The DNA for the CDR3 is TGTGCCAGCAGTTTTTCGGAGTATCAGCCCCAGCATTTT. This encodes CASSFSEYQPQHF.